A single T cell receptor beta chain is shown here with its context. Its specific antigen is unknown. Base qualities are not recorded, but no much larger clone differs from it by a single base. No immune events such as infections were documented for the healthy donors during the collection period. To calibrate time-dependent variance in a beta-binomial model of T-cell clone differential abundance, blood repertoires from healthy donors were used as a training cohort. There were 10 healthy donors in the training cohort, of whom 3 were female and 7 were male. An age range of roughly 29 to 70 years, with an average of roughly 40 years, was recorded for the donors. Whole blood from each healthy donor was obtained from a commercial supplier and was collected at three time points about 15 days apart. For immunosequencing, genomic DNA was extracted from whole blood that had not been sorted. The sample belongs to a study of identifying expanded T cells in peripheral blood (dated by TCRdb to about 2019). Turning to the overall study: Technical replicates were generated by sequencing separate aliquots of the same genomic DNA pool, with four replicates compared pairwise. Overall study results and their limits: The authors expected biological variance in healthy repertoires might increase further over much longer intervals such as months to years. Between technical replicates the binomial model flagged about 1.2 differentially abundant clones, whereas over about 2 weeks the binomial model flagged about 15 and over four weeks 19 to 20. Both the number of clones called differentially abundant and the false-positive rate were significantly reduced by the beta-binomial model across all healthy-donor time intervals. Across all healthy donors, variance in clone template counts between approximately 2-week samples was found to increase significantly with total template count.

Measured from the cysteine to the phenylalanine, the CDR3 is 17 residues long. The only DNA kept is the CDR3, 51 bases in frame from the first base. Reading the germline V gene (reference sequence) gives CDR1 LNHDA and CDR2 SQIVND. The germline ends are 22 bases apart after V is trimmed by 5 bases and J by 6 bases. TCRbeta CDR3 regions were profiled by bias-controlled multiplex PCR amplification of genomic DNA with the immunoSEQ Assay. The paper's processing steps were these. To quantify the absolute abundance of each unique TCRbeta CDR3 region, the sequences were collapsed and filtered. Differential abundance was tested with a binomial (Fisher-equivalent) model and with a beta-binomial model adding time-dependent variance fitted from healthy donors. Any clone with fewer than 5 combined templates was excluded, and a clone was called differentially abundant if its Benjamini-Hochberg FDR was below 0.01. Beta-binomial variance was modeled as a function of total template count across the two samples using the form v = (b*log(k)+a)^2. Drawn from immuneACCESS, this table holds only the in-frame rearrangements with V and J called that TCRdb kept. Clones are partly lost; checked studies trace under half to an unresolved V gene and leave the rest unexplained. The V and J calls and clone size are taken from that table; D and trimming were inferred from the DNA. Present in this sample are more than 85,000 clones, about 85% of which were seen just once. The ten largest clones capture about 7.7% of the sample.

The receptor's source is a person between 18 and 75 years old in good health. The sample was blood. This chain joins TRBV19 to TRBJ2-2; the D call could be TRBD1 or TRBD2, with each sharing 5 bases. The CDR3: CASSLSGTQPRPGELFF. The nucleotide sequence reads TGTGCCAGTAGTCTCTCCGGGACGCAGCCCCGACCCGGGGAGCTGTTTTTT. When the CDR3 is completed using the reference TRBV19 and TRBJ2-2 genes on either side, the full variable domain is DGGITQSPKYLFRKEGQNVTLSCEQNLNHDAMYWYRQDPGQGLRLIYYSQIVNDFQKGDIAEGYSVSREKKESFPLTVTSAQKNPTAFYLCASSLSGTQPRPGELFFGEGSRLTVL.